This TCR beta chain was sequenced during a study of vaccination effects on CD4 cells after COVID-19. General study points: Few convalescent patients, and no early post-infection timepoints, were available to the study.

Cultured cells yielded isolated CD4+ T cells after nine to ten days. Every participant took two doses of the BNT162b2 or mRNA-1273 vaccine. Researchers swapped half the medium for IL-2 medium on both days 3 and 7. CDR1 and CDR2 from the germline V gene are SSHAT and FNYEAQ (reference sequence). CDR3 length: 18 residues. Comment on this clone: The target antigen is unknown. The junction shows a germline mismatch at one end, possibly a read error.

The data were produced by immunoSEQ multiplex PCR, yet TCRdb's version contains in-frame clones alone and is incomplete. Among approximately 30,000 clones listed, roughly 74% were seen once. The sequence was obtained from a human donor who received a COVID-19 vaccine. The source was CD4+ T cells from PBMCs cultured without peptide, collected after COVID-19 vaccination. The rearrangement uses TRBV7-7 and TRBJ2-7; 14 nucleotides match TRBD2. The CDR3 loop reads CASSLVRTSGGQTYEQYF. The CDR3 DNA follows: TGTGCTAGCAGCTTGGTCCGGACTAGCGGGGGGCAAACCTACGAGCAGTACTTC.